This T cell receptor (beta chain) was documented in a study of cytomegalovirus exposure and HLA in healthy donors. Use of 60 Vbeta and 13 Jbeta primers characterized the PCR. The assay was immunoSEQ multiplex PCR, and TCRdb's table has in-frame clones only and misses some. This table lists about 70,000 clones. On this clone itself: The junction shows a germline mismatch at one end, possibly a read error.

This sequence was found in a female donor in good health and CMV-seropositive. What was sequenced was PBMCs.

The CDR3 reads CAGSERLAGDNEQFF. CDR3 sequence (DNA): TGTGCCGGGAGTGAGAGACTAGCGGGGGACAATGAGCAGTTCTTC. V is TRBV30 and J is TRBJ2-1; 12 positions match TRBD2. The length of the CDR3 is 15 residues. Germline CDR1 and CDR2: GTSNPN and SVGIG (reference sequence).